The TCR beta chain under discussion was sequenced for a study of blood T cell repertoires in COVID-19. Study overall: The United States, Italy and Spain supplied acute and convalescent COVID-19 samples. PBMCs, B-cell-depleted T cells, or T cells provided the cDNA or gDNA that made up the material.

Regarding this clone: A read error may account for a junction end that differs from germline.

Germline V gene lookup returns CDR1 MDHEN and CDR2 SYDVKM. There are 11 residues in the CDR3. Original data processing: Scientists estimated how many nucleated cells there were by amplifying reference gene primers. Measured with immunoSEQ multiplex PCR; TCRdb has only the in-frame clones, and not every one. From that table come the V and J calls and clone size; the DNA was used to work out D and trimming. This sample yields approximately 140,000 clones, of which about 87% are seen a single time; about 6% belongs to the top ten. The clonotype originates from an elderly man with acute or convalescent COVID-19. Sequencing was done on a sample of peripheral blood. The gene calls are TRBV28 and TRBJ1-2; D is unresolved. The CDR3, as DNA: TGTGCCAGCAGTTCTGATTTCGGGTTCTCCTTC. Translating it yields CASSSDFGFSF.